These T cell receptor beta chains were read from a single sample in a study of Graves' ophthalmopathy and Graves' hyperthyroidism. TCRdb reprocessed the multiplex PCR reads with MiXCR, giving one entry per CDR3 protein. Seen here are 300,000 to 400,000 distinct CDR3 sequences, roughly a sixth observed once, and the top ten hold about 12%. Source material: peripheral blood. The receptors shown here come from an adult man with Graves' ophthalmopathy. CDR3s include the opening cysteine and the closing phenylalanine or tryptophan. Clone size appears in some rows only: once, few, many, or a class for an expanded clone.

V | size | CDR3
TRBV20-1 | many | CSARDSGTSPNYEQYF
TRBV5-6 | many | CASRLGGEGRTEAFF
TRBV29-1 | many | CSVEDGTPTEAFF
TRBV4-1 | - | CASSQDHEQYF
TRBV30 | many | CAWSLQGYEQYF
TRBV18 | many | CASSPLGSHYGYTF
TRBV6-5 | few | CASSYAGTGVGETQYF
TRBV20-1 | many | CSAKSPFTFTYEQYF
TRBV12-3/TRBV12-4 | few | CASSLERPNTGELFF
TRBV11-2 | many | CASSLERTGENTGELFF
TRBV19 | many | CAGQMGGELFF
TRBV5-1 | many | CASSFRADYGYTF
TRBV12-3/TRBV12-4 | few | CASSLWPGEAFF
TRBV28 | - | CASSQGSGNQPQHF
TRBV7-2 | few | CASSFSLGRGWELYF
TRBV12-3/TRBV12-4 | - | CASSFHSLAENYEQYF
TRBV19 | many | CASSIGTGVGSGTGELFF
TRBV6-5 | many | CASRRQNRASYEQYF
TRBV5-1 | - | CASSLTSGNTGELFF
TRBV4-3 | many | CASSQAQGQPQHF
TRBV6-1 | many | CASSRPLPSGTKETQYF
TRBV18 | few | CASSPPGERKTQYF
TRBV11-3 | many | CASSSGGTVEETQYF
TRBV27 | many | CASSLVVGGRNTEAFF
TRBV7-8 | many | CASTATSGSYGDTGELFF
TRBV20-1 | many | CSATTETQYF
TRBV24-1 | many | CATGSPLIRGRETQYF
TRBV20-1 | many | CSATGQPNQPQHF
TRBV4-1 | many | CASSQGALSNYGYTF
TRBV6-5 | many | CASSYGGRVNTEAFF
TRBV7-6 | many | CASSLGLPGDYEQYF
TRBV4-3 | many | CASSQGPLVGEQYF
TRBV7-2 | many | CTSSLAGGTFNQPQHF
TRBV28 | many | CASSSGTGGWETQYF
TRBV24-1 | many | CATSDSGGAGETQYF
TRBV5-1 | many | CASSWDLATEAFF
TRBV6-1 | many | CASSAAGRTEAFF
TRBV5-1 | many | CASSLTGDYGYTF
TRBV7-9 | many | CASSSWDLYNSPLHF
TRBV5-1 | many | CASSLGRADGNTIYF
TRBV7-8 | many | CASSLWAYEQYF
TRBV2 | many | CASAPAPAGELFF
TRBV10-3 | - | CAISPREDSNQPQLF
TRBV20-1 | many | CSALTQNGEQYF
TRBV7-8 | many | CASSLVGLYSYEQYF